The 8 T cell receptor beta chains below come from one sample, sequenced in a study of cytotoxic CD8 clonotypes in ibrutinib-treated CLL. Profiled with immunoSEQ multiplex PCR; TCRdb holds only in-frame clones, not every one. The sample has roughly 200,000 clones, 75% to 85% seen once. Material: PBMCs, obtained after 12 months of ibrutinib treatment. Every receptor here comes from a human donor with chronic lymphocytic leukemia.

The chain has TRBV5-1 and TRBJ2-1; 12 positions agree with TRBD2. Germline V gene sequence: CDR1 SGHRS, CDR2 YFSETQ. This CDR3 region has 16 residues. V lost 4 bases and J lost 6; bases outside the gene matches: 8. CDR3: CASSTGLAGLPNEQFF. CDR3 DNA: TGCGCCAGCAGCACCGGACTAGCGGGACTACCCAATGAGCAGTTCTTC.

DNA of the CDR3: TGTGCCAGCACCCGGGAGGGGTACGAGCAGTACTTC. Its translation: CASTREGYEQYF. The chain uses TRBV28 and TRBJ2-7; TRBD2 matches at 8 bases. The germline V gene encodes CDR1 MDHEN and CDR2 SYDVKM. J was trimmed by 4 bases and V by 7 bases; bases with no gene match: 3. This CDR3 comprises 12 residues.

This clone was seen only a few times. J is TRBJ2-1 and V is TRBV6-1; D might be TRBD1 or TRBD2, each matching 7 bases. CDR3 length equals 15 residues. The V end lost 4 bases, the J end lost 4 bases, and 14 bases lay between the germline ends. Germline values: CDR1 MNHNS, CDR2 SASEGT. The CDR3 spells CASSAGGVFYNEQFF. CDR3 DNA: TGTGCCAGCAGTGCAGGGGGGGTCTTTTACAATGAGCAGTTCTTC.

V is TRBV5-4 and J is TRBJ1-3; no clear D. V was clipped by 5 bases and J by 0 bases, with 9 bases between them. Per the germline V gene, CDR1 is SGHNT and CDR2 is YYREEE (reference sequence). The CDR3 is 14 amino acids. The CDR3 DNA sequence: TGTGCCAGCAGGGACCTGGACTCTGGAAACACCATATATTTT. Translating it yields CASRDLDSGNTIYF. Drawing the rest from reference TRBV5-4 and TRBJ1-3, the complete variable domain is ETGVTQSPTHLIKTRGQQVTLRCSSQSGHNTVSWYQQALGQGPQFIFQYYREEENGRGNFPPRFSGLQFPNYSSELNVNALELDDSALYLCASRDLDSGNTIYFGEGSWLTVV.

This sequence joins TRBV19 and TRBJ2-7; 7 positions agree with TRBD2. Germline assignment: CDR1 LNHDA and CDR2 SQIVND (reference sequence). The V segment lost 7 bases and the J segment 2 bases; nucleotides outside the gene matches: 8. The CDR3 has 14 amino acids. The CDR3 DNA sequence: TGTGCCAGTACCCCAAGGGAGGGTACCTACGAGCAGTACTTC. This sequence encodes CASTPREGTYEQYF.

The V call is TRBV6-1, the J call TRBJ1-2, with a possible D match to TRBD1 (5 bases). The CDR3 is 13 amino acids. V was cut by 3 bases and J by 6 bases, with 11 bases left in between. CDR1 is MNHNS, CDR2 SASEGT, per germline. CDR3 bases: TGTGCCAGCAGTGATGAGACAGTTCATGGCTACACCTTC. Encoded protein: CASSDETVHGYTF.

DNA of the CDR3: TGCGCCAGCAGCCTCGGGAGGGAATTCACTGAAGCTTTCTTT. Its translation is CASSLGREFTEAFF. The V call is TRBV5-1, the J call TRBJ1-1; D is unresolved. CDR3 length: 14 amino acids. Trimming took 4 bases from V and 4 from J, leaving 14 bases between them. CDR1 is SGHRS and CDR2 is YFSETQ in the germline V gene.

This rearrangement joins TRBV5-1 to TRBJ2-3, with 7 bases lining up with TRBD2. V shed 4 bases, J shed 2 bases, and the junction held 4 bases outside the gene matches. This CDR3 region has 14 residues. Germline V gives CDR1 SGHRS, CDR2 YFSETQ. This CDR3 is CASSGGRITDTQYF. The CDR3 bases are TGCGCCAGCAGCGGCGGGAGAATCACAGATACGCAGTATTTT.